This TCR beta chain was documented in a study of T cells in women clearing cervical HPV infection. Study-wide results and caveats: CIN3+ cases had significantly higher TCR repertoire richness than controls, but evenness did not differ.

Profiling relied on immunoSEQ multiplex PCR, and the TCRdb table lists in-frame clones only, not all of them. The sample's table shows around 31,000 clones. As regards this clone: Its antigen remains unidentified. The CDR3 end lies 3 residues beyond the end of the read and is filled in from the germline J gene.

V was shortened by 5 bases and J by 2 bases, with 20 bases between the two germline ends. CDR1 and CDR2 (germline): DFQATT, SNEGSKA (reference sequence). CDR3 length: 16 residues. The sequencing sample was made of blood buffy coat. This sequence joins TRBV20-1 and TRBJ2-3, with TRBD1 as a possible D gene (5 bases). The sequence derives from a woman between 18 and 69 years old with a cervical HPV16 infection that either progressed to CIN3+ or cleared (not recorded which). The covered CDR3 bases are TGCAGTGCTCCCCTTAGGGGCGGCGTCCTCACAGATACG. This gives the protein CSAPLRGGVLTDT. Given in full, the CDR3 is CSAPLRGGVLTDTQYF.